Shown below are 7 T cell receptor beta chains from a single sample sequenced in a study of T cell changes during pregnancy in multiple sclerosis. Only in-frame clones appear in the TCRdb table, and some are missing; sequencing was by immunoSEQ multiplex PCR. Of tens of thousands of clones listed, roughly nine tenths are singletons. Sequences were derived from CD4+ T cells from peripheral blood mononuclear cells, sampled in the first trimester of pregnancy. The receptors derive from a female donor with multiple sclerosis, enrolled in a pregnancy study.

The chain employs TRBV4-1 and TRBJ2-3; 8 nucleotides line up with TRBD1. The CDR3 spans 15 residues. V dropped 3 bases and J dropped 0; count of bases not matched to a gene: 2. Per the germline V gene, CDR1 is MGHRA and CDR2 is YSYEKL. CDR3 coding DNA: TGCGCCAGCAGCCACCAGGGGGCCAGCACAGATACGCAGTATTTT. Protein sequence: CASSHQGASTDTQYF.

This clone was seen at least ten times. The rearrangement joins TRBV27 to TRBJ2-3, with a tentative D call TRBD1 (7 bases). The CDR3 sequence is 16 residues long. The germline V and J ends were trimmed by 3 bases and 4 bases, with 17 bases remaining between them. Germline CDR1 is MNHEY and CDR2 is SMNVEV (reference sequence). The CDR3 is CASSFAGYTGADTQYF. CDR3 nucleotides: TGTGCCAGCAGTTTCGCGGGATACACAGGGGCAGATACGCAGTATTTT.

This chain uses TRBV7-2 with TRBJ2-1, with 9 bases that match TRBD2. The CDR3 is made up of 14 amino acids. The V gene end was trimmed by 5 bases and the J gene end by 6 bases; junction bases not matched to a gene: 5. Germline V gene sequence: CDR1 SGHTA, CDR2 FQGNSA. CDR3 amino acids: CASSPSGAANEQFF. CDR3 bases: TGTGCCAGCAGCCCTAGCGGGGCCGCCAATGAGCAGTTCTTC. The entire variable domain, with the rest obtained from reference TRBV7-2 and TRBJ2-1, is as follows: GAGVSQSPSNKVTEKGKDVELRCDPISGHTALYWYRQSLGQGLEFLIYFQGNSAPDKSGLPSDRFSAERTGGSVSTLTIQRTQQEDSAVYLCASSPSGAANEQFFGPGTRLTVL.

The rearrangement joins TRBV4-3 to TRBJ1-6; TRBD1 agrees at 8 bases. Per the germline V gene, CDR1 is LGHNA and CDR2 is YSLEER. With 0 bases clipped from V and 1 base from J, the junction kept 11 bases outside the gene matches. This CDR3 spans 20 amino acids. The CDR3 loop is CASSQDFDQGASSYNSPLHF. Written as DNA, the CDR3 is TGCGCCAGCAGCCAAGATTTCGATCAGGGGGCCTCATCCTATAATTCACCCCTCCACTTT.

The chain uses TRBV6-6 and TRBJ1-5; a possible D gene is TRBD1 (6 bases). Germline V gene lookup returns CDR1 MNHNY and CDR2 SVGAGI (reference sequence). Trimming shortened V by 7 bases and J by 7 bases, and 20 bases separated the two germline ends. This CDR3 has 15 residues. The CDR3 loop is CASKEEAGVRQPQHF. CDR3 DNA sequence: TGTGCCAGCAAAGAGGAGGCAGGGGTTAGACAGCCCCAGCATTTT.

V usage is TRBV2 and J usage is TRBJ1-2; 9 positions agree with TRBD1. The CDR3 consists of 14 residues. V lost 4 bases, J lost 3 bases, and 3 bases stayed unmatched. Looked up from germline, CDR1 is SNHLY and CDR2 is FYNNEI. DNA of the CDR3: TGTGCCAGCAGTGGACAGGGGGTGGACTATGGCTACACCTTC. As protein: CASSGQGVDYGYTF.

The chain joins TRBV7-2 to TRBJ2-7; D is possibly TRBD1 (6 bases). This CDR3 is 15 amino acids long. Trimming stripped 0 bases from V and 2 bases from J, with 11 bases between. CDR1 and CDR2 (germline): SGHTA, FQGNSA. CDR3 in DNA: TGTGCCAGCAGCTTAGCGGGGACACCACCCTACGAGCAGTACTTC. Residues: CASSLAGTPPYEQYF.